Presented here are 16 T cell receptor beta chains from one specimen sequenced in a study of T-cell memory formation after mild COVID-19. TCRdb re-analysed the 5' RACE reads in MiXCR, keeping a single row per CDR3 protein. This table has about 430,000 distinct CDR3 sequences, roughly a quarter appearing once. Sequenced material: PBMCs or a T cell subset sorted from them (not recorded which). The receptors come from an adult woman who had mild COVID-19 (a few samples of this study predate the infection). Cell type and time point are not known.

This clonotype was seen more than once but under ten times. The chain joins TRBV7-3 to TRBJ1-1; no definite D call. Trimming shortened V by 2 bases and J by 6 bases, and 16 bases separated the two germline ends. The germline V gene has CDR1 SGHTA and CDR2 FQGTGA. This CDR3 is 15 amino acids long. DNA of the CDR3: TGTGCCAGCAGCTTAGAGGGAGACGGGTATGCTGAAGCTTTCTTT. Protein: CASSLEGDGYAEAFF. Together with reference TRBV7-3 and TRBJ1-1, the CDR3 gives the full variable domain: GAGVSQTPSNKVTEKGKYVELRCDPISGHTALYWYRQSLGQGPEFLIYFQGTGAADDSGLPNDRFFAVRPEGSVSTLKIQRTERGDSAVYLCASSLEGDGYAEAFFGQGTRLTVV.

There are a few counts of this clonotype. The genes are TRBV6-5 and TRBJ2-3; 11 bases fit TRBD2. The V segment lost 0 bases and the J segment 0 bases; nucleotides outside the gene matches: 5. The V gene's germline CDR1 is MNHEY and CDR2 SVGAGI. CDR3 length equals 18 residues. CDR3 sequence reads: CASSYSIGTSGSTDTQYF. CDR3 nucleotides: TGTGCCAGCAGTTACTCAATCGGGACTAGCGGTAGCACAGATACGCAGTATTTT.

This clonotype was found many times. The chain has TRBV7-2 and TRBJ2-5; D is unresolved. Germline loops: CDR1 SGHTA, CDR2 FQGNSA. The CDR3 has 11 amino acids. Trimming took off 5 bases at V and 7 bases at J, with 8 bases between the two ends. CDR3: CASSPSVTQYF. As DNA, the CDR3 is TGTGCCAGCAGCCCCTCGGTGACCCAGTACTTC.

This clonotype was observed a handful of times. V usage is TRBV12-3 or TRBV12-4 and J usage is TRBJ2-7; 7 bases are shared with TRBD1. V shed 6 bases, J shed 2 bases, and the junction held 4 bases outside the gene matches. The CDR3 is made up of 13 amino acids. The CDR3 DNA reads TGTGCCAGCAGGTGGCAGGGGGCCTACGAGCAGTACTTC. Translated: CASRWQGAYEQYF.

This clonotype was recorded a few times. The CDR3 region is CASSDGYTEAFF. CDR3 coding DNA: TGTGCCAGCAGTGACGGCTACACTGAAGCTTTCTTT. The chain uses TRBV25-1 and TRBJ1-1, with unresolved D. The CDR3 covers 12 residues. V lost 3 bases and J 3 bases, leaving 5 bases between the germline ends. Germline CDR1 MGHDK, CDR2 SYGVNS.

This clonotype was seen more than once but under ten times. V and J are TRBV3-1 and TRBJ2-2; 8 bases match TRBD2. This CDR3 contains 15 residues. Trimming at V came to 5 bases and at J to 5 bases, leaving 7 bases not matched to a gene. Per the germline V gene, CDR1 is LGHDT and CDR2 is YNNKEL (reference sequence). The CDR3 nucleotides are TGTGCCAGCAGCTTCAGCGGGGGCGTAACCGGGGAGCTGTTTTTT. It specifies CASSFSGGVTGELFF.

This clonotype was counted between two and nine times. The rearrangement uses TRBV5-1 and TRBJ2-5; TRBD2 is a possible D gene (6 bases). This CDR3 is 15 amino acids long. Germline-derived CDR1 and CDR2 are SGHRS and YFSETQ. The ends were cut back, 4 bases at V and 1 base at J, with 14 bases in the middle. The CDR3 protein is CASSPRGGGQETQYF. Written as DNA, the CDR3 is TGCGCCAGCAGCCCCCGGGGAGGAGGCCAAGAGACCCAGTACTTC.

The V and J genes are TRBV6-2 or TRBV6-3 and TRBJ2-7, with a tentative D call TRBD1 (5 bases). With 6 bases removed from V and 0 bases from J, the gap between germline ends came to 12 bases. The CDR3 sequence is 14 residues long. The germline CDR1 and CDR2 sequences are MNHEY and SVGEGT. The chain's CDR3 is CASRTIRDSYEQYF. CDR3 DNA: TGTGCCAGCAGAACAATCAGGGACTCCTACGAGCAGTACTTC.

V gene TRBV4-1 combines with J gene TRBJ2-5; no clear D gene. The CDR3 has 13 residues. Germline V gives CDR1 MGHRA, CDR2 YSYEKL. V shed 1 base and J shed 5 bases, with 8 bases lying between them. The CDR3 here is CASSQGPRETQYF. CDR3 DNA sequence: TGCGCCAGCAGCCAAGGACCGCGGGAGACCCAGTACTTC.

CDR3 sequence: CASSVGAGTEYYGYTF. DNA of the CDR3: TGTGCCAGCAGCGTAGGGGCCGGGACGGAGTACTATGGCTACACCTTC. This chain connects TRBV9 to TRBJ1-2; possibly TRBD1 for D (5 bases). Germline loops: CDR1 SGDLS, CDR2 YYNGEE. With 0 bases removed from V and 3 bases from J, the gap between germline ends came to 15 bases. CDR3 length: 16 amino acids.

In this sample, this clonotype turned up a few times. The V call is TRBV27, the J call TRBJ1-2, with 11 bases aligning to TRBD1. The CDR3 covers 14 residues. Germline V gene data show CDR1 as MNHEY and CDR2 as SMNVEV (reference sequence). Trimming took 3 bases from V and 7 from J; bases not matched to a gene: 4. CDR3 loop: CASSLGQGDRGYTF. In DNA form, the CDR3 reads TGTGCCAGCAGTTTGGGACAGGGGGACCGTGGCTACACCTTC.

V gene TRBV5-1 combines with J gene TRBJ1-1; D unresolved. The CDR3 spans 13 residues. CDR1 is SGHRS and CDR2 is YFSETQ in the germline V gene. V lost 7 bases and J 4 bases, leaving 14 bases between the germline ends. CDR3 nucleotides: TGCGCCAGCTCCAAGGTGGATGCCACTGAAGCTTTCTTT. This translates into CASSKVDATEAFF.

On this clonotype: An end of the junction differs from the germline gene, which may be a read error. Here the CDR3 reads CDSSFPWDGYTF. CDR3 nucleotides: TGTGACAGCAGCTTCCCGTGGGATGGCTACACCTTC. V is TRBV7-3 and J is TRBJ1-2; no firm D call. This CDR3 is built from 12 residues. Germline V gene data show CDR1 as SGHTA and CDR2 as FQGTGA.

The chain couples TRBV7-8 to TRBJ1-1, with a tentative D call TRBD1 (5 bases). Germline V CDR1 and CDR2: SGHVS, FQNEAQ. V shed 3 bases and J shed 2 bases, with 16 bases lying between them. CDR3 length: 16 residues. CDR3 bases: TGTGCCAGCAGCTTGGAAAGAGGGGCTTTCAACACTGAAGCTTTCTTT. This gives the protein CASSLERGAFNTEAFF.

The table lists this clonotype with a few counts. The chain has TRBV18 and TRBJ2-5, with D tentatively TRBD2 (6 bases). Germline CDR1 is KGHSH and CDR2 is LQKENI. This CDR3 has 14 amino acids. Trimming pared 3 bases from V and 2 bases from J, leaving 10 bases between. The CDR3 is CASSPGLGQETQYF. For the CDR3, the DNA is TGTGCCAGCTCACCGGGACTTGGTCAAGAGACCCAGTACTTC. Using reference TRBV18 and TRBJ2-5 for the parts outside the CDR3, the full variable domain is NAGVMQNPRHLVRRRGQEARLRCSPMKGHSHVYWYRQLPEEGLKFMVYLQKENIIDESGMPKERFSAEFPKEGPSILRIQQVVRGDSAAYFCASSPGLGQETQYFGPGTRLLVL.

Only a few counts were recorded for this clonotype. The chain carries TRBV19 and TRBJ1-5; 12 positions agree with TRBD1. CDR1 is LNHDA and CDR2 is SQIVND in the germline V gene (reference sequence). There are 16 residues in the CDR3. Trimming at V came to 6 bases and at J to 3 bases, leaving 6 bases not matched to a gene. The CDR3 loop reads CASRNQGQGANQPQHF. In nucleotides, the CDR3 is TGTGCCAGTAGGAACCAGGGACAGGGGGCCAATCAGCCCCAGCATTTT.